This T cell receptor (beta chain) came from a study of shared clonotypes between healthy human individuals. Study-wide points: Clonotype sharing across several donors was observed for roughly 5% of naive CD4 clonotypes.

About this clone itself: Its antigen is unknown.

There are 17 residues in the CDR3. V trimming: 4 bases; J trimming: 5 bases; junction bases outside the gene matches: 14. The germline CDR1 and CDR2 sequences are SGHAT and FQNNGV. Repertoires were generated with immunoSEQ multiplex PCR, while TCRdb's copy carries only in-frame clones and drops some. This sample has some 740,000 clones; 92% occur once, and the top ten carry about 25%. CD8 cells regarded as naive lacked CD45RO, were positively chosen for CCR7, and omitted terminally differentiated effector memory CD45RA+ cells. Source material: naive CD8+ T cells sorted from blood. The sequence was obtained from a man aged 25 to 40 in good health. The chain is built from TRBV11-2 and TRBJ2-1; 7 bases line up with TRBD2. The CDR3 loop is CASSWGGGAFPDNEQFF. The DNA for the CDR3 is TGTGCCAGCAGCTGGGGGGGTGGCGCATTTCCGGACAATGAGCAGTTCTTC.